This record looks at one TCR beta chain sequence and its context. What it binds is not known. Original processing notes: After removing out-of-frame reads, approximately 2.2 million distinct TCRbeta sequences remained. Assay: immunoSEQ multiplex PCR; the TCRdb copy retains only in-frame clones and omits some. V and J calls and clone size are as listed in that table; D and trimming were resolved from the DNA. The repertoire has 35,000 to 50,000 clones, roughly three quarters of them found once; the top ten carry roughly 0.6%. This sample was included in a study of memory CD4+ T cells and cytomegalovirus serostatus. Study observations and caveats: Of 150 to 200 reported CMV TCRbeta sequences, 65 to 85 were found in memory CD4+ repertoires. CMV serostatus prediction reached median AUC approximately 0.95, or 0.91 with US-trained model. Suggested: most of the CMV-linked TCR signature lies in CD4+ memory cells.

The sort gate was single viable CD3+CD4+CD8-CD45RO+ cells for memory CD4+ T cells. The CDR3 loop spans 15 amino acids. Germline V gene lookup returns CDR1 SNHLY and CDR2 FYNNEI. V lost 6 bases, J lost 5 bases, and 10 bases stayed unmatched. The sequence was obtained from an adult in good health and CMV-seronegative. The source material was memory CD4+ T cells from blood. The chain joins TRBV2 to TRBJ2-3; 8 bases are a match to TRBD2. The CDR3 region is CASRAPSGGGDTQYF. In DNA, the CDR3 is TGTGCCAGCAGGGCCCCGAGCGGGGGTGGAGATACGCAGTATTTT. The full variable domain, its missing parts supplied by reference TRBV2 and TRBJ2-3, is EPEVTQTPSHQVTQMGQEVILRCVPISNHLYFYWYRQILGQKVEFLVSFYNNEISEKSEIFDDQFSVERPDGSNFTLKIRSTKLEDSAMYFCASRAPSGGGDTQYFGPGTRLTVL.